Following are 14 T cell receptor beta chains from one sample sequenced in a study of blood T cells in healthy people across ages (dated by TCRdb to 2014 to 2015). Library creation used 5' RACE. Sequenced using an Illumina HiSeq 2500. A second PCR of about 6 to 11 cycles was run with a J-beta primer mix and a sample-barcoded 5' primer. TCRdb reprocessing: public reads trimmed at Q25 with fastp, clones called with MiXCR, in-frame beta chains kept. For every CDR3 protein sequence, its rows merge into one entry that carries the most common genes and DNA. For this sample the table gives about 1,400,000 distinct CDR3 sequences, of which approximately 40% were detected only once. Jointly, the top ten make up roughly 8.2% of the sample. Source material: blood. The receptors were gathered from a woman between 18 and 29 years old in good health.

CDR3 bases: TGCGCCAGCAGTTCCGCCCGGGACAATGAGCAGTTCTTC. Protein product: CASSSARDNEQFF. The chain joins TRBV5-1 to TRBJ2-1; no definite D call. The CDR3 is 13 amino acids. Trimming removed 5 bases at V and 5 bases at J, with 11 bases between. Germline V gene data show CDR1 as SGHRS and CDR2 as YFSETQ.

For this clonotype: With a much larger clone just one base away, this may be a read error. The V and J genes are TRBV11-1 and TRBJ2-7; no clear D. CDR3 size: 15 residues. The V gene's germline CDR1 is SGHAT and CDR2 FQDESV (reference sequence). CDR3 bases: TGTACCAGCAGCCCCTACGGCTCTGATCTCTACGAGCAGTACTTC. This encodes CTSSPYGSDLYEQYF.

This clonotype showed up just a few times. The chain links TRBV6-1 to TRBJ2-7; 9 nucleotides agree with TRBD2. Germline V lookup: CDR1 MNHNS, CDR2 SASEGT. The junction had 13 bases not matched to a gene; V was cut back by 4 bases and J by 3 bases. The CDR3 runs to 17 residues. The CDR3 protein is CASSVGRTSGHLYEQYF. CDR3 sequence (DNA): TGTGCCAGCAGTGTTGGGAGAACTAGCGGGCACCTCTACGAGCAGTACTTC.

The rearrangement uses TRBV20-1 and TRBJ2-4; 7 positions match TRBD2. The CDR3 is 11 amino acids. Germline CDR1 DFQATT, CDR2 SNEGSKA (reference sequence). J was trimmed by 15 bases and V by 4 bases; bases with no gene match: 9. CDR3 nucleotide sequence: TGCAGTGCTACTTCCCTAGCGGCTGTGTACTTC. It encodes CSATSLAAVYF.

Of note for this clonotype: The junction shows a germline mismatch at one end, possibly a read error. The chain is built from TRBV7-7 and TRBJ1-2; D remains ambiguous. From germline, CDR1 is SSHAT and CDR2 FNYEAQ (reference sequence). CDR3 length: 14 amino acids. The CDR3 loop reads CASSLGTFPYGYTF. CDR3 bases: TGTGCTAGCAGCCTCGGTACTTTCCCCTATGGCTACACCTTC.

This clonotype was seen just once. The chain uses TRBV20-1 and TRBJ2-5; the match to TRBD2 covers 7 bases. This CDR3 has 17 residues. Germline values: CDR1 DFQATT, CDR2 SNEGSKA (reference sequence). V lost 4 bases, J lost 4 bases, and 18 bases stayed unmatched. The CDR3, as DNA: TGCAGTGCTATCAGCCGGGACTACAACTTGGCCGGAGAGACCCAGTACTTC. Translated: CSAISRDYNLAGETQYF.

This clonotype was counted between two and nine times. The gene calls are TRBV12-3 or TRBV12-4 and TRBJ2-3, with D maybe TRBD2 (5 bases). V lost 6 bases to trimming and J lost 4 bases, with 11 bases between them. CDR3 length: 13 residues. The CDR3 region has the DNA TGTGCCAGCAGAGCGGATCCCCCAGATACGCAGTATTTT. This gives the protein CASRADPPDTQYF.

The chain carries TRBV20-1 and TRBJ2-1; 10 bases map to TRBD2. CDR1 and CDR2 (germline): DFQATT, SNEGSKA (reference sequence). The CDR3 length is 17 residues. With 3 bases clipped from V and 9 bases from J, the junction kept 17 bases outside the gene matches. The CDR3 spells CSASRSSLAGVGGEQFF. Written as DNA, the CDR3 is TGCAGTGCTAGTCGCAGTTCTCTAGCGGGGGTGGGGGGTGAGCAGTTCTTC.

This clonotype turned up a few times. V and J are TRBV24-1 and TRBJ1-2; TRBD1 matches 7 bases. The trim removed 3 bases at V and 4 bases at J, leaving 7 bases unmatched. CDR1 and CDR2 (germline): KGHDR, SFDVKD. The CDR3 covers 15 residues. The CDR3 is CATSDTGTASYGYTF. The DNA for the CDR3 is TGTGCCACCAGTGATACCGGGACAGCCTCCTATGGCTACACCTTC.

The chain carries TRBV10-3 and TRBJ1-5, with 7 bases that match TRBD1. Germline V gene sequence: CDR1 ENHRY, CDR2 SYGVKD. This CDR3 is 14 amino acids long. After removal of 3 bases from V and 9 bases from J, the junction contained 8 bases not matched to a gene. CDR3 coding DNA: TGTGCCATCAGTGATAGGGGGCAGGGTGGGCCCCAGCATTTT. Amino acid sequence: CAISDRGQGGPQHF.

In its sample, this clonotype was seen a few times. The chain carries TRBV12-5 and TRBJ2-1; possible D gene TRBD2, 6 bases. Trimming pared 0 bases from V and 9 bases from J, leaving 15 bases between. The CDR3 has 15 amino acids. The germline CDR1 and CDR2 sequences are LGHNT and FRNRAP. The CDR3, as DNA: TGTGCTAGTGGTTTGGTACTTCAGGAGGGTAGTGAGCAGTTCTTC. It encodes CASGLVLQEGSEQFF.

V is TRBV28 and J is TRBJ2-7; D not resolved. This CDR3 region has 13 residues. The germline V gene encodes CDR1 MDHEN and CDR2 SYDVKM. Trimming pared 10 bases from V and 0 bases from J, leaving 13 bases between. The CDR3 loop reads CATKKGSSYEQYF. CDR3 bases: TGTGCCACTAAAAAAGGCAGCTCCTACGAGCAGTACTTC.

Here the CDR3 DNA reads TGCAGCGTTGAGCCAACAGGGGACGGTACAGATACGCAGTATTTT. It specifies CSVEPTGDGTDTQYF. The chain recombines TRBV29-1 with TRBJ2-3; TRBD1 aligns across 7 bases. This CDR3 has 15 residues. Germline values: CDR1 SQVTM, CDR2 ANQGSEA. The V gene end was trimmed by 3 bases and the J gene end by 3 bases; junction bases not matched to a gene: 9.

The sample holds a few counts of this clonotype. The chain joins TRBV12-3 or TRBV12-4 to TRBJ2-2; possibly TRBD1 for D (5 bases). The CDR3 covers 15 residues. V was clipped by 6 bases and J by 2 bases, with 13 bases between them. CDR3 in amino acids: CASSQVQGNTGELFF. The DNA of the CDR3 is TGTGCCAGCAGCCAGGTGCAGGGTAACACCGGGGAGCTGTTTTTT.